Listed below are T cell receptor beta chains from one sample, sequenced in a study of cytomegalovirus exposure and HLA in healthy donors. Only in-frame clones appear in the TCRdb table, and some are missing; sequencing was by immunoSEQ multiplex PCR. The table shows around 120,000 clones, with around 76% occurring only once. Sequences were obtained from PBMCs. The source is a man aged 55 to 69 in good health and CMV-seropositive. Each CDR3 is given with its conserved first and last residue. D genes are given only for firm matches. A row's size may be missing; if present it is once, few, many or a size class.

D: .; J: TRBJ1-2; size: .; V: TRBV27; CDR3: CASSSRDYGYTF; DNA: TGTGCCAGCAGTTCGAGGGACTATGGCTACACCTTC
D: TRBD1; J: TRBJ1-1; size: .; V: TRBV9; CDR3: CASSVGTGATEAFF; DNA: TGTGCCAGCAGCGTAGGGACAGGGGCCACTGAAGCTTTCTTT
D: TRBD1; J: TRBJ1-2; size: .; V: TRBV5-8; CDR3: CASSLAERTGLVGSYGYTF; DNA: TGTGCCAGCAGCTTGGCTGAGAGGACAGGGTTGGTGGGGAGCTATGGCTACACCTTC
D: .; J: TRBJ1-1; size: few; V: TRBV6-6; CDR3: CASSLTVNTEAFF; DNA: TGTGCCAGCAGTCTGACAGTGAACACTGAAGCTTTCTTT
D: .; J: TRBJ2-2; size: .; V: TRBV2; CDR3: CASSEARGSGELFF; DNA: TGTGCCAGCAGTGAAGCGCGAGGATCCGGGGAGCTGTTTTTT
D: .; J: TRBJ1-5; size: .; V: TRBV28; CDR3: CASSRRQSNQPQHF; DNA: TGTGCCAGCAGCCGTAGACAGTCCAATCAGCCCCAGCATTTT
D: TRBD1; J: TRBJ1-6; size: .; V: TRBV18; CDR3: CASSPTGDNSPLHF; DNA: TGTGCCAGCTCACCGACAGGGGATAATTCACCCCTCCACTTT
D: TRBD2; J: TRBJ2-3; size: .; V: TRBV5-4; CDR3: CASSLGGLAGELGDTQYF; DNA: TGTGCCAGCAGCTTGGGGGGACTAGCGGGAGAGTTAGGAGATACGCAGTATTTT
D: TRBD1; J: TRBJ2-7; size: .; V: TRBV28; CDR3: CASTSPDRAYEQYF; DNA: TGTGCCAGCACCTCCCCGGACAGGGCCTACGAGCAGTACTTC
D: .; J: TRBJ2-1; size: .; V: TRBV29-1; CDR3: CSVEWERAYNEQFF; DNA: TGCAGCGTTGAATGGGAGCGCGCCTACAATGAGCAGTTCTTC
D: TRBD1; J: TRBJ1-2; size: .; V: TRBV7-2; CDR3: CASSLERTGAKGYTF; DNA: TGTGCCAGCAGCTTAGAAAGGACAGGGGCGAAAGGCTACACCTTC
D: TRBD2; J: TRBJ2-1; size: .; V: TRBV7-3; CDR3: CASSLAGGLYEQFF; DNA: TGTGCCAGCAGCTTAGCGGGAGGTTTATATGAGCAGTTCTTC
D: .; J: TRBJ1-3; size: .; V: TRBV5-1; CDR3: CASSLAPQRENTIYF; DNA: TGCGCCAGCAGCTTGGCGCCTCAGCGTGAAAACACCATATATTTT
D: TRBD1; J: TRBJ2-1; size: .; V: TRBV6-4; CDR3: CASSDSRGLEQFF; DNA: TGTGCCAGCAGTGACTCCAGGGGGCTCGAGCAGTTCTTC
D: .; J: TRBJ2-7; size: .; V: TRBV7-6; CDR3: CASSTPEGADSYEQYF; DNA: TGTGCCAGCAGCACCCCGGAGGGGGCAGATTCCTACGAGCAGTACTTC
D: .; J: TRBJ1-1; size: once; V: TRBV5-1; CDR3: CASSLARGDMDTEAFF; DNA: TGCGCCAGCAGCTTGGCCCGGGGGGACATGGACACTGAAGCTTTCTTT
D: TRBD1; J: TRBJ2-5; size: .; V: TRBV7-3; CDR3: CASSASGGETQYF; DNA: TGTGCCAGCAGCGCCTCAGGGGGAGAGACCCAGTACTTC
D: .; J: TRBJ2-5; size: few; V: TRBV5-1; CDR3: CASSLVDNQETQYF; DNA: TGCGCCAGCAGCTTGGTAGATAACCAAGAGACCCAGTACTTC
D: .; J: TRBJ2-2; size: once; V: TRBV30; CDR3: CAFTGNTGELFF; DNA: TGTGCCTTTACGGGTAACACCGGGGAGCTGTTTTTT
D: .; J: TRBJ2-3; size: .; V: TRBV29-1; CDR3: CSVVIWGPDTQYF; DNA: TGCAGCGTTGTAATATGGGGCCCAGATACGCAGTATTTT
D: TRBD1; J: TRBJ1-5; size: .; V: TRBV19; CDR3: CVSSKSGTGPWLQPQHF; DNA: TGTGTCAGTAGTAAATCCGGGACAGGGCCATGGTTACAGCCCCAGCATTTT
D: TRBD2; J: TRBJ2-1; size: .; V: TRBV30; CDR3: CAWSVSGGIISYNEQFF; DNA: TGTGCCTGGAGTGTAAGCGGGGGGATCATTTCCTACAATGAGCAGTTCTTC
D: TRBD2; J: TRBJ2-3; size: .; V: TRBV5-6; CDR3: CASSSKSGGPTDTQYF; DNA: TGTGCCAGCAGCTCTAAAAGCGGGGGGCCCACAGATACGCAGTATTTT
D: .; J: TRBJ2-5; size: .; V: TRBV10-3; CDR3: CAISGGLQETQYF; DNA: TGTGCCATCAGTGGGGGGCTCCAAGAGACCCAGTACTTC
D: TRBD1; J: TRBJ1-1; size: .; V: TRBV6-6; CDR3: CASTYRGDNTEAFF; DNA: TGTGCCAGCACGTACAGGGGAGACAACACTGAAGCTTTCTTT
D: TRBD1; J: TRBJ2-3; size: .; V: TRBV11-2; CDR3: CASSFGQDKADTQYF; DNA: TGTGCCAGCAGCTTCGGACAGGATAAGGCAGATACGCAGTATTTT
D: .; J: TRBJ1-3; size: .; V: TRBV7-3; CDR3: CASSSGLSNTIYF; DNA: TGTGCCAGCAGTTCGGGACTGTCGAACACCATATATTTT
D: TRBD1; J: TRBJ2-2; size: .; V: TRBV28; CDR3: CASSSGQGEAGELFF; DNA: TGTGCCAGCAGTTCTGGACAGGGGGAAGCCGGGGAGCTGTTTTTT
D: TRBD2; J: TRBJ2-1; size: .; V: TRBV14; CDR3: CASSQDDIWPRTSGVNEQFF; DNA: TGTGCCAGCAGCCAAGATGATATCTGGCCCCGGACTAGCGGGGTTAATGAGCAGTTCTTC
D: TRBD1; J: TRBJ1-1; size: few; V: TRBV5-4; CDR3: CASSSTGEGTEAFF; DNA: TGTGCCAGCAGCTCGACAGGGGAAGGCACTGAAGCTTTCTTT
D: .; J: TRBJ2-7; size: few; V: TRBV19; CDR3: CASSMRPGYEQYF; DNA: TGTGCCAGTAGTATGAGGCCGGGCTACGAGCAGTACTTC
D: .; J: TRBJ1-5; size: .; V: TRBV15; CDR3: CATSRGQGNQPQHF; DNA: TGTGCCACCAGCAGAGGACAGGGCAATCAGCCCCAGCATTTT
D: TRBD1; J: TRBJ2-1; size: .; V: TRBV29-1; CDR3: CSVEDFPPGRTGEQFF; DNA: TGCAGCGTTGAAGATTTCCCACCGGGACGGACAGGGGAGCAGTTCTTC
D: TRBD1; J: TRBJ1-1; size: .; V: TRBV18; CDR3: CASRQGPDTEAFF; DNA: TGTGCCAGTCGACAGGGTCCGGACACTGAAGCTTTCTTT
D: TRBD1; J: TRBJ1-1; size: .; V: TRBV6-1; CDR3: CASSGRRGHTEAFF; DNA: TGTGCCAGCAGTGGGCGAAGGGGGCACACTGAAGCTTTCTTT
D: .; J: TRBJ2-1; size: .; V: TRBV11-2; CDR3: CASSLVTGGGNEQFF; DNA: TGTGCCAGCAGCTTGGTCACAGGGGGGGGCAATGAGCAGTTCTTC
D: TRBD2; J: TRBJ2-7; size: .; V: TRBV5-1; CDR3: CASSPYGLAGDYEQYF; DNA: TGCGCCAGCAGCCCCTACGGGCTAGCGGGGGACTACGAGCAGTACTTC
D: .; J: TRBJ2-5; size: .; V: TRBV19; CDR3: CASSVEETQYF; DNA: TGTGCCAGTAGTGTCGAAGAGACCCAGTACTTC
D: .; J: TRBJ2-2; size: .; V: TRBV10-1; CDR3: CASRVGQFTGELFF; DNA: TGCGCCAGCAGGGTTGGACAGTTTACCGGGGAGCTGTTTTTT
D: .; J: TRBJ1-6; size: .; V: TRBV5-1; CDR3: CASTISGASYNSPLHF; DNA: TGCGCCAGCACGATTTCAGGGGCCTCCTATAATTCACCCCTCCACTTT
D: TRBD1; J: TRBJ2-1; size: .; V: TRBV7-9; CDR3: CASSRIGQGSNEQFF; DNA: TGTGCCAGCAGCCGAATAGGACAGGGGTCCAATGAGCAGTTCTTC
D: TRBD1; J: TRBJ1-5; size: .; V: TRBV19; CDR3: CATASGTGGQPQHF; DNA: TGTGCCACCGCCTCCGGGACAGGCGGGCAGCCCCAGCATTTT
D: TRBD2; J: TRBJ2-3; size: .; V: TRBV30; CDR3: CAWSRRTRGTDTQYF; DNA: TGTGCCTGGAGTAGGAGGACTAGGGGCACAGATACGCAGTATTTT
D: .; J: TRBJ2-7; size: .; V: TRBV4-1; CDR3: CASSQEREWYEQYF; DNA: TGCGCCAGCAGCCAAGAACGGGAGTGGTACGAGCAGTACTTC
D: .; J: TRBJ2-7; size: few; V: TRBV6-6; CDR3: CAVWQGLNEQYF; DNA: TGTGCCGTCTGGCAGGGGTTGAACGAGCAGTACTTC
D: TRBD2; J: TRBJ2-3; size: .; V: TRBV5-1; CDR3: CASRRVLAGGSDTQYF; DNA: TGCGCCAGCAGACGAGTACTAGCGGGAGGTTCAGATACGCAGTATTTT
D: .; J: TRBJ1-5; size: few; V: TRBV10-2; CDR3: CATKGGVNQPQHF; DNA: TGCGCCACCAAGGGAGGGGTCAATCAGCCCCAGCATTTT
D: .; J: TRBJ1-1; size: few; V: TRBV7-3; CDR3: CASSPGQNTEAFF; DNA: TGTGCCAGCAGCCCGGGACAGAACACTGAAGCTTTCTTT
D: .; J: TRBJ1-2; size: .; V: TRBV9; CDR3: CASSAGGNYGYTF; DNA: TGTGCCAGCAGCGCGGGAGGGAACTATGGCTACACCTTC